The rows below give T cell receptor beta chains drawn from one sample of a study of T cells in Graves' hyperthyroidism and ophthalmopathy. TCRdb redid the calling of the multiplex PCR reads with MiXCR, one entry per CDR3 protein. The sample carries 610,000 or so distinct CDR3 sequences, 46% recorded once. Input material: peripheral blood or thyroid tissue (not recorded which). All receptors come from a woman younger than 35 with Graves' hyperthyroidism. Both conserved end residues are part of each CDR3. Fields, in order: V gene, CDR3 protein.

V: TRBV24-1; CDR3: CATGDSNQPQHF
V: TRBV12-3/TRBV12-4; CDR3: CASSHHTGGFYDYTF
V: TRBV19; CDR3: CASSITEQGLGPLYGYTF
V: TRBV24-1; CDR3: CATSDPGGDYGYTF
V: TRBV27; CDR3: CASSLWGGANNQPQHF
V: TRBV7-1; CDR3: CASSSEPGQSYEQYF
V: TRBV30; CDR3: CAWSVGTDYEQYF
V: TRBV7-6; CDR3: CASSLDNVLTF
V: TRBV6-5; CDR3: CASSEVYGRTSGRQETQYF
V: TRBV5-1; CDR3: CASSLTSGVSTDTQYF
V: TRBV7-2; CDR3: CASSSGQATGELFF
V: TRBV9; CDR3: CASSAMTGFGNYGYTF
V: TRBV11-2; CDR3: CASSQTGTASSYNSPLHF
V: TRBV25-1; CDR3: CASSDWGDEQFF
V: TRBV4-3; CDR3: CASSQGSAYEQYF
V: TRBV29-1; CDR3: CSVDHAQETQYF
V: TRBV20-1; CDR3: CSVTLTSGRAETQYF
V: TRBV9; CDR3: CASSVGTRGGSYEQYF
V: TRBV20-1; CDR3: CSARGAQGSETQYF
V: TRBV12-3/TRBV12-4; CDR3: CASSLSINTIYF
V: TRBV12-3/TRBV12-4; CDR3: CASSPTDRISNNQPQHF
V: TRBV20-1; CDR3: CSASSGSSETQYF
V: TRBV11-2; CDR3: CASSLSRATSYEQYF
V: TRBV15; CDR3: CATSRVRGRILDEQYF
V: TRBV10-3; CDR3: CALRRELSYEQYF
V: TRBV29-1; CDR3: CHGTSGRTSSYEQYF
V: TRBV6-5; CDR3: CASSRDRGVSEQYF
V: TRBV15; CDR3: CATSRGGSQMNTEAFF
V: TRBV5-1; CDR3: CASSRDRGNYGYTF
V: TRBV19; CDR3: CASSIQTVPTEAFF
V: TRBV7-2; CDR3: CASSVAGQGVPNEKLFF
V: TRBV25-1; CDR3: CASSSLLAGGYEQYF
V: TRBV24-1; CDR3: CATSNTGELFF
V: TRBV20-1; CDR3: CSARTDSYEQYF
V: TRBV24-1; CDR3: CATSENRGQITDTQYF
V: TRBV29-1; CDR3: CSVVSGVTGELFF
V: TRBV7-9; CDR3: CASSFASGRGGEQYF
V: TRBV7-9; CDR3: CASSSPRQGGNSPLHF
V: TRBV7-9; CDR3: CASSLTGDYGYTF
V: TRBV24-1; CDR3: CATSDPNSPLHF
V: TRBV30; CDR3: CAWDRAASEAFF
V: TRBV12-3/TRBV12-4; CDR3: CASSPPDGRRGGQETQYF
V: TRBV24-1; CDR3: CATTEGNTGELFF
V: TRBV20-1; CDR3: CSAPAWGTDTQYF
V: TRBV11-3; CDR3: CASSLDRGRGRVNTEAFF
V: TRBV29-1; CDR3: CSIPTSQETQYF
V: TRBV20-1; CDR3: CSARQESDSPLHF
V: TRBV5-1; CDR3: CASSLSGGAYEQYF
V: TRBV19; CDR3: CASSIGSSGANVLTF
V: TRBV11-2; CDR3: CASSPQGVDTIYF
V: TRBV4-2; CDR3: CASSQGWGQGRETQYF